The 10 T cell receptor beta chains in this list originate from one sample, sequenced in a study of blood T cell repertoires in COVID-19. Profiling relied on immunoSEQ multiplex PCR, and the TCRdb table lists in-frame clones only, not all of them. The sample yields about 19,000 clones, almost 85% seen once. The sequenced material came from peripheral blood. The receptors come from a man at least 80 years old with acute or convalescent COVID-19.

The genes are TRBV23-1 and TRBJ1-5; D is unclear. TRBV23-1 is designated an ORF whose function remains uncertain. The CDR3 contains 15 residues. Trimming pared 2 bases from V and 4 bases from J, leaving 12 bases between. The CDR3 nucleotides are TGCGCCAGCAGTCAAGGCAAACCCAAGAATCAGCCCCAGCATTTT. Protein product: CASSQGKPKNQPQHF.

The rearrangement joins TRBV7-3 to TRBJ2-3; perhaps TRBD2 as D (6 bases). V lost 3 bases and J lost 0, with 19 bases in between. The CDR3 consists of 18 residues. CDR1 and CDR2 from the germline V gene are SGHTA and FQGTGA. CDR3 sequence reads: CASSFGFVYGTSTDTQYF. CDR3 DNA: TGTGCCAGCAGCTTCGGGTTTGTGTATGGGACTAGCACAGATACGCAGTATTTT. Filled out from reference TRBV7-3 and TRBJ2-3, the complete variable domain reads GAGVSQTPSNKVTEKGKYVELRCDPISGHTALYWYRQSLGQGPEFLIYFQGTGAADDSGLPNDRFFAVRPEGSVSTLKIQRTERGDSAVYLCASSFGFVYGTSTDTQYFGPGTRLTVL.

This chain connects TRBV12-3 or TRBV12-4 to TRBJ1-5, with a possible D match to TRBD1 (5 bases). The V and J ends lost 10 bases and 2 bases respectively, with 9 bases between them. This CDR3 has 12 amino acids. CDR3 DNA sequence: TGTGCCACACAGGTCGGCAATCAGCCCCAGCATTTT. It is translated as CATQVGNQPQHF.

The chain links TRBV15 to TRBJ2-5; 10 nucleotides align to TRBD1. V was pared by 4 bases and J by 6 bases, with 8 bases of the junction left unmatched. The CDR3 is 15 amino acids. Germline-derived CDR1 and CDR2 are LNHNV and YYDKDF (reference sequence). The CDR3 protein is CATSNQRTGGKTQYF. In DNA form, the CDR3 reads TGTGCCACCAGCAATCAAAGGACAGGGGGAAAGACCCAGTACTTC.

The chain couples TRBV7-8 to TRBJ1-1; the match to TRBD1 covers 8 bases. The CDR3 has 16 residues. Germline V lookup: CDR1 SGHVS, CDR2 FQNEAQ. V lost 1 base to trimming and J lost 2 bases; unmatched junction nucleotides: 6. CDR3 amino acids: CASSLGTGGLNTEAFF. The CDR3 DNA follows: TGTGCCAGCAGCTTAGGTACAGGGGGGCTCAACACTGAAGCTTTCTTT.

This clone has only one observation. V and J are TRBV7-2 and TRBJ1-6; D may be TRBD1 (5 bases). Trimming shortened V by 5 bases and J by 8 bases, and 16 bases separated the two germline ends. CDR3 length: 15 residues. Germline V gene lookup returns CDR1 SGHTA and CDR2 FQGNSA. The CDR3 bases are TGTGCCAGCAGCCCTCTGGGGGGAGTGGATTCACCCCTCCACTTT. The encoded protein is CASSPLGGVDSPLHF.

Here the CDR3 DNA reads TGCGCCAGCAGCCAAGATCTGAGGGAGGACACCGGGGAGCTGTTTTTT. It translates to CASSQDLREDTGELFF. This sequence joins TRBV4-3 and TRBJ2-2; D possibly corresponds to TRBD2 (6 bases). The germline V gene has CDR1 LGHNA and CDR2 YSLEER. The V gene lost 0 bases and the J gene lost 3 bases, with 11 bases spanning the gap. The CDR3 extends over 16 amino acids.

This chain connects TRBV11-2 to TRBJ2-3; D not certain. In germline, CDR1 is SGHAT, CDR2 FQNNGV. The CDR3 sequence is 14 residues long. V gave up 0 bases and J gave up 4 bases, with 8 bases separating them. CDR3: CASSLDGRADTQYF. As DNA, the CDR3 is TGTGCCAGCAGCTTAGACGGCCGGGCAGATACGCAGTATTTT.

This chain joins TRBV5-6 and TRBJ2-1, with D tentatively TRBD1 (6 bases). CDR3 length: 15 amino acids. Deletions cut 5 bases from V and 2 bases from J, with 14 bases between. Germline assignment: CDR1 SGHDT and CDR2 YYEEEE. The CDR3 is CASRRQVNPYNEQFF. As DNA, the CDR3 is TGTGCCAGCAGGAGACAGGTTAACCCCTACAATGAGCAGTTCTTC.

The rearrangement links TRBV27 to TRBJ2-2, with D possibly matching TRBD1 (5 bases). Germline V gene data show CDR1 as MNHEY and CDR2 as SMNVEV (reference sequence). The V end lost 3 bases, the J end lost 6 bases, and 11 bases lay between the germline ends. This CDR3 is 14 amino acids long. This CDR3 reads CASSFQGRPGELFF. For the CDR3, the DNA is TGTGCCAGCAGTTTCCAGGGTCGCCCCGGGGAGCTGTTTTTT.